This section outlines one T cell receptor (beta chain) sequence together with its context. Its cognate antigen is unknown. TCRdb's table, derived via immunoSEQ multiplex PCR, lists solely in-frame clones and lacks some. This table has about 24,000 clones, approximately 59% appearing once. This CDR3 spans 15 amino acids. The ends were cut back, 5 bases at V and 2 bases at J, with 16 bases in the middle. Germline V CDR1 and CDR2: MNHNS, SASEGT. These data come from a study of tumor-infiltrating lymphocytes in localized non-small cell lung cancer. Turning to the study itself: Several tumor histologies, both smoking statuses, and some post-neoadjuvant chemotherapy samples were included.

Regarding the study as a whole: Not all patients were TCR sequenced, owing to tissue quantity. Recurrence-free survival showed no association with tumor T-cell fraction. T-cell fraction did not differ between immunotypes IM1 and IM2.

This clonotype was sampled from a human donor with non-small cell lung cancer. The chain combines TRBV6-1 with TRBJ2-7, with D perhaps given as TRBD1 or TRBD2 (5 bases each). The sample taken for sequencing was lung tumor tissue. CDR3 coding DNA: TGTGCCAGCAGTACCAGCGGCCGGGGCCCCTACGAGCAGTACTTC. It yields the protein CASSTSGRGPYEQYF.